The sequence of this T cell receptor beta chain was determined in a study of blood T cell repertoires in COVID-19. Sequencing was performed with immunoSEQ multiplex PCR; in TCRdb, only in-frame clones are kept and a portion is missing. The table lists 200,000 to 250,000 clones, around 81% of them singletons. V shed 4 bases and J 5 bases; nucleotides not matched to a gene: 8. In germline, CDR1 is SGHDT, CDR2 YYEEEE. This CDR3 region has 14 residues. The sequence was collected from a human donor in a cohort sampled during active COVID-19. The genes are TRBV5-6 and TRBJ1-2; TRBD1 aligns across 7 bases. The sample comprised peripheral blood. The CDR3: CASSLLGQQYGYTF. As DNA, the CDR3 is TGTGCCAGCAGCCTCCTGGGACAGCAGTATGGCTACACCTTC.